Listed here is a single TCR beta chain. What it recognizes is unknown. These data are taken from a study of beta chain features in type 1 diabetes. Expressed TCRB transcripts were sequenced because the isolated RNA had all been reverse transcribed beforehand. Profiled with immunoSEQ multiplex PCR; TCRdb holds only in-frame clones, not every one. This table holds 400,000 to 600,000 clones, 30% found once. In total, each donor contributed a single heparinised blood draw that averaged about 120 mL. A sort by CD45RO/CCR7/CD25/CD127/CD95/CD27 yielded CD4+ naive, central memory, regulatory and stem cell-like memory cells. Sorted cells reached over 95% purity in every population. General study points: Among patients, naive, central memory and Treg TCRB repertoires appeared more similar than among healthy donors.

The receptor was derived from a young man in good health. The sequenced material came from naive CD4+ T cells from blood.

CDR3 DNA sequence: TGTGCCATCAGTGACTGGGAGAGCTCCTACAATGAGCAGTTCTTC. It codes for CAISDWESSYNEQFF. The V gene is TRBV10-3, the J gene TRBJ2-1; tentative D call: TRBD2 (5 bases). The CDR3 has 15 amino acids. Germline CDR1 and CDR2: ENHRY and SYGVKD. Deletions cut 3 bases from V and 0 bases from J, with 9 bases between.